This T cell receptor beta chain was documented in a study of blood T cells in healthy people across ages. Study results and caveats: Diversity estimated from one million T cells was considered an underestimate.

This clonotype was found a few times. The antigen remains unidentified. The CDR3 length is 18 residues. V was pared by 5 bases and J by 7 bases, with 19 bases of the junction left unmatched. From germline, CDR1 is SSHAT and CDR2 FNYEAQ (reference sequence). Primers used in a second PCR of roughly 6 to 11 cycles were a sample-barcoded 5' primer and a J-beta primer mix. Tagging of each cDNA molecule was performed by a template-switch adaptor with 12 random nucleotides. Every sample returned 2.5 million or more CDR3-containing paired-end reads. TCRdb redid the calling of the 5' RACE reads with MiXCR, one entry per CDR3 protein. This table has roughly 1,700,000 distinct CDR3 sequences, about 30% appearing once. The donors, aged about 6 to 100, were healthy Caucasians from Russia.

This receptor was identified in a woman aged 25 to 45 in good health. The V and J genes are TRBV7-7 and TRBJ2-1, with 8 nucleotides matching TRBD1. The specimen sequenced was blood. In nucleotides, the CDR3 is TGTGCCAGCAGCACTAGAACATTGACAGGGGTGCCCTCGAATGAGCAGTTCTTC. Translating gives CASSTRTLTGVPSNEQFF.